This entry concerns a single T cell receptor beta chain. As yet, its antigen is unknown. The data stem from a study of yellow fever vaccine responses in identical twins. Findings and caveats of the study: Twins reportedly had a vaccine T cell response that seemed partly convergent, partly personalized.

MiXCR was run by TCRdb on the RT-PCR reads, yielding one entry per CDR3 protein. The repertoire holds more than 10,000 distinct CDR3 sequences, with just under 85% as singletons. The source material was T cells from blood (PBMCs), unsorted or a sorted subset (not recorded which), sampled before or after yellow fever vaccination (not recorded which). The sequence was obtained from a woman aged 18-29 years who received the yellow fever vaccine.

The CDR3 nucleotides read TGTGCCAGCAGCTTCAGGGGTGAGACCCAGTACTTC. Translation: CASSFRGETQYF. The chain recombines TRBV11-3 with TRBJ2-5, with a tentative D call TRBD1 (6 bases). Trimming removed 3 bases from V and 5 bases from J, with 7 bases in between. In germline, CDR1 is SGHNT, CDR2 YENEEA. The CDR3 length is 12 residues.